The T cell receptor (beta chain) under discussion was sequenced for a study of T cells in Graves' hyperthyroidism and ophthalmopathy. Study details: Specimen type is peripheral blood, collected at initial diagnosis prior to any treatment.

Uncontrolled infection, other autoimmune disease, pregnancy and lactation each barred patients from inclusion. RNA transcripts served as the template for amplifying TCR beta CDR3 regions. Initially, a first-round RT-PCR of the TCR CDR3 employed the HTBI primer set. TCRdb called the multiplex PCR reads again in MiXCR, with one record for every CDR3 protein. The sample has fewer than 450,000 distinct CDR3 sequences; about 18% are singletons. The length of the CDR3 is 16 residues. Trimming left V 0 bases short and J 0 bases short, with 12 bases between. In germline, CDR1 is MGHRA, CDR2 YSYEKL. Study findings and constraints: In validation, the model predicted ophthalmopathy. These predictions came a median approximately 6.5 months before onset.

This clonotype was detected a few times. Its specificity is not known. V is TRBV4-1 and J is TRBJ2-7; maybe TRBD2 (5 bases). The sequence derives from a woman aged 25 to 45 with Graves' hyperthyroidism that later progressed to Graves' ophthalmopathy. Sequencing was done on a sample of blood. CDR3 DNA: TGCGCCAGCAGCCAAGATACCGGACTCAGCTCCTACGAGCAGTACTTC. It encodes CASSQDTGLSSYEQYF.